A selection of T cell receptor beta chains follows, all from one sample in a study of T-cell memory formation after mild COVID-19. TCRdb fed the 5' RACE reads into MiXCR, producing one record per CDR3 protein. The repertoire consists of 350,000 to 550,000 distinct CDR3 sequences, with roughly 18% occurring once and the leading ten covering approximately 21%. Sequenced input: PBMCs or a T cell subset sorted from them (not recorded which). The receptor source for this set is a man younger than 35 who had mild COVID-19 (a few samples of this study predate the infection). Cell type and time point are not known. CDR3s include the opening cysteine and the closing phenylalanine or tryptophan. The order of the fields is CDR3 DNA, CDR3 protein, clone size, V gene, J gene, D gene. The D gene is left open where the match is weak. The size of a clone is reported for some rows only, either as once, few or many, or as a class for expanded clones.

cdr3_nt: TGTGCCAGCAGCCCCTATAGCGGGGGGCCAGGAGAGACCCAGTACTTC; cdr3_aa: CASSPYSGGPGETQYF; clone_size: many; v_call: TRBV9; j_call: TRBJ2-5; d_call: TRBD2
cdr3_nt: TGTGCCAGCAGTTACTCGATTGGCGGGGTGGACGCCGGGGAGCTGTTTTTT; cdr3_aa: CASSYSIGGVDAGELFF; clone_size: few; v_call: TRBV6-2/TRBV6-3; j_call: TRBJ2-2; d_call: .
cdr3_nt: TGTGCCAGCAGTGAGGTCAGGGATTCACCCCTCCACTTT; cdr3_aa: CASSEVRDSPLHF; clone_size: .; v_call: TRBV6-4; j_call: TRBJ1-6; d_call: .
cdr3_nt: TGTGCCAGCAGCCTACTAAGGGTCTATGGCTACACCTTC; cdr3_aa: CASSLLRVYGYTF; clone_size: few; v_call: TRBV12-3/TRBV12-4; j_call: TRBJ1-2; d_call: .
cdr3_nt: TGTGCCAGCAGCTTTATGAACACCGGGGAGCTGTTTTTT; cdr3_aa: CASSFMNTGELFF; clone_size: many; v_call: TRBV7-2; j_call: TRBJ2-2; d_call: .
cdr3_nt: TGCAGCGTTGAGAGACTAGAGAGCTACGAGCAGTACTTC; cdr3_aa: CSVERLESYEQYF; clone_size: .; v_call: TRBV29-1; j_call: TRBJ2-7; d_call: .
cdr3_nt: TGTGCCAGCACCGGGACTCGCCTCTACGAGCAGTACTTC; cdr3_aa: CASTGTRLYEQYF; clone_size: .; v_call: TRBV6-6; j_call: TRBJ2-7; d_call: .
cdr3_nt: TGCGCCAGCAGCCAAGAGTTAGGGGGCAGTCAAGAGACCCAGTACTTC; cdr3_aa: CASSQELGGSQETQYF; clone_size: few; v_call: TRBV4-3; j_call: TRBJ2-5; d_call: TRBD1
cdr3_nt: TGTGCCATCAGTGTTACAGGGGGGAATGAGCAGTTCTTC; cdr3_aa: CAISVTGGNEQFF; clone_size: .; v_call: TRBV10-3; j_call: TRBJ2-1; d_call: TRBD1
cdr3_nt: TGTGCCAGCAGTTATGGGGGCGAAGGGGATCAGCCCCAGCATTTT; cdr3_aa: CASSYGGEGDQPQHF; clone_size: .; v_call: TRBV6-5; j_call: TRBJ1-5; d_call: .
cdr3_nt: TGTGCTAGTGGTTTGACAGGGGGCAACTATGGCTACACCTTC; cdr3_aa: CASGLTGGNYGYTF; clone_size: few; v_call: TRBV12-5; j_call: TRBJ1-2; d_call: TRBD1
cdr3_nt: TGTGCCAGCAGCTGGACCGAAAAAACTGAAGCTTTCTTT; cdr3_aa: CASSWTEKTEAFF; clone_size: few; v_call: TRBV7-9; j_call: TRBJ1-1; d_call: .
cdr3_nt: TGTGCCAGCAGTGAGGTCACCGGGACCCCCTCCTCTGGGGCCAACGTCCTGACTTTC; cdr3_aa: CASSEVTGTPSSGANVLTF; clone_size: few; v_call: TRBV6-7; j_call: TRBJ2-6; d_call: .
cdr3_nt: TGTGCCAGCACCCCATCTCGGGATGTTGGGAAGAGGACAGATACGCAGTATTTT; cdr3_aa: CASTPSRDVGKRTDTQYF; clone_size: .; v_call: TRBV7-8; j_call: TRBJ2-3; d_call: .
cdr3_nt: TGTGCCAGCAGTCCATACGACCACAGGACCCCTCAGTTCTTC; cdr3_aa: CASSPYDHRTPQFF; clone_size: few; v_call: TRBV12-3/TRBV12-4; j_call: TRBJ2-1; d_call: .
cdr3_nt: TGCAGTGCGCTGGTGATAACTAATGAAAAACTGTTTTTT; cdr3_aa: CSALVITNEKLFF; clone_size: few; v_call: TRBV20-1; j_call: TRBJ1-4; d_call: .
cdr3_nt: TGTGCCAGCACGCCCTCGGCGGCCTACAATGAGCAGTTCTTC; cdr3_aa: CASTPSAAYNEQFF; clone_size: few; v_call: TRBV12-3/TRBV12-4; j_call: TRBJ2-1; d_call: .
cdr3_nt: TGTGCCAGCAGCTCAGGGGCAGGGACTGAAAAACTGTTTTTT; cdr3_aa: CASSSGAGTEKLFF; clone_size: .; v_call: TRBV7-9; j_call: TRBJ1-4; d_call: .
cdr3_nt: TGTGCCAGCAGCGCCGATGATTCGGGGGCGTTAGGTTCACCCCTCCAATTT; cdr3_aa: CASSADDSGALGSPLQF; clone_size: .; v_call: TRBV9; j_call: TRBJ1-6; d_call: .
cdr3_nt: TGTGCCAGCGCAGACACTCCGAACACTGAAGCTTTCTTT; cdr3_aa: CASADTPNTEAFF; clone_size: few; v_call: TRBV2; j_call: TRBJ1-1; d_call: .
cdr3_nt: TGCGCCAGCAGCCGAGGGACAGACTCTGGAAACACCATATATTTT; cdr3_aa: CASSRGTDSGNTIYF; clone_size: .; v_call: TRBV4-1; j_call: TRBJ1-3; d_call: TRBD1
cdr3_nt: TGTGCCAGCAGCTCAACCCCGACAGCCTACAATGAGCAGTTCTTC; cdr3_aa: CASSSTPTAYNEQFF; clone_size: few; v_call: TRBV11-1; j_call: TRBJ2-1; d_call: .
cdr3_nt: TGTGCCAGCAGCTTAGATTATGGACAGTACAATGAGCAGTTCTTC; cdr3_aa: CASSLDYGQYNEQFF; clone_size: few; v_call: TRBV7-3; j_call: TRBJ2-1; d_call: .
cdr3_nt: TGTGCCAGCAGCCCAGGGACAGGGGGCTGGCAGCCCCAGCATTTT; cdr3_aa: CASSPGTGGWQPQHF; clone_size: few; v_call: TRBV6-6; j_call: TRBJ1-5; d_call: TRBD1
cdr3_nt: TGTGCTAGTGGTTTGGCCCCGGGACAGGGCAACGAACAGCCCCAGCATTTT; cdr3_aa: CASGLAPGQGNEQPQHF; clone_size: few; v_call: TRBV12-5; j_call: TRBJ1-5; d_call: TRBD1
cdr3_nt: TGCGCCAGCAGGAGTCAGGTTATCTCCACAGATACGCAGTATTTT; cdr3_aa: CASRSQVISTDTQYF; clone_size: few; v_call: TRBV5-1; j_call: TRBJ2-3; d_call: .